Detailed here is one T cell receptor beta chain. These data originate in a study of spatial heterogeneity in lung cancer. Every individual TCR cDNA molecule carried its own unique molecular identifier, which allowed correction of PCR and sequencing errors. MiXCR, applied by TCRdb to the 5' RACE reads, yields one record per CDR3 protein. Of some 41,000 distinct CDR3 sequences listed, 20% to 25% are singletons. Time point noted: blood at routine non-recurrence follow-up after resection. Without sorting, whole RNA was sequenced from tumor, nontumor lung or frozen PBMC. This receptor was taken from a female donor with early-stage non-small cell lung cancer. Sequenced material: PBMCs, taken at follow-up.

The CDR3 DNA sequence: TGCAGTGCTCCGGACAGGGGAGAGACCCAGTACTTC. Translated, it gives CSAPDRGETQYF. The rearrangement uses TRBV20-1 and TRBJ2-5; TRBD1 matches 9 bases. Losses at the gene ends were 5 bases for V and 4 bases for J; bases not matched to a gene: 2. Germline CDR1 DFQATT, CDR2 SNEGSKA (reference sequence). The CDR3 sequence is 12 residues long.